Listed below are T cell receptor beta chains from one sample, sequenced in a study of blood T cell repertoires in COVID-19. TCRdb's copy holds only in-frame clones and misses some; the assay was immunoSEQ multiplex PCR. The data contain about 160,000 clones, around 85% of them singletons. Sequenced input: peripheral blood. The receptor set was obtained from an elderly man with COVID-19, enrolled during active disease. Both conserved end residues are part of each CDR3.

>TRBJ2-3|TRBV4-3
CASSQGGTGFSRPDTQYF
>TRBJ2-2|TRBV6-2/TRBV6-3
CASSYSNGGANTGELFF
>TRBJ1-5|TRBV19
CASKESGYQPQHF
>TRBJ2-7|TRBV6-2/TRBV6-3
CASSNPGGPYEQYF
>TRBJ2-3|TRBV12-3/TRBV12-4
CASSLSYTDTQYF
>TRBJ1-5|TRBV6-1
CASSDRRGFNQPQHF
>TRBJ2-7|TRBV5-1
CASSPREGSTYEQYF
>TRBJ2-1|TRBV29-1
CSAPTGTGSYNEQFF
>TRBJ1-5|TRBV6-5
CASSSTLGGYNQPQHF
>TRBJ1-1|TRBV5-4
CASSLDPGNTEAFF
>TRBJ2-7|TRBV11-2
CASSASSYEQYF
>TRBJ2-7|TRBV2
CASRDAGGYSYEQYF
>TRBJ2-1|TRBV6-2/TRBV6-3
CASSRGGRGEEQFF
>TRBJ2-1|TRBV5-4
CASSSFRDRDNEQFF
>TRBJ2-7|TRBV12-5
CASGRSSSYYEQYF
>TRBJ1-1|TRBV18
CASSPPGRGGTEAFF
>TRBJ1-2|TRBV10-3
CAISDGLGGYTF
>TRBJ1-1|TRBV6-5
CASSRQGAMNTEAFF
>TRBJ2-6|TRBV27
CASSQGQGAGANVLTF
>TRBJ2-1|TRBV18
CASSDGGGRLEQFF
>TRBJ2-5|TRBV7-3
CASSSGFGTGQETQYF
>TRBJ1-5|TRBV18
CASSPQSDRNQPQHF
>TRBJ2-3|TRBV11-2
CASSPTSGTDTQYF
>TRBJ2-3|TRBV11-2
CASSLTYRGRTDTQYF
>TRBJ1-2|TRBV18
CASSPDRVNYGYTF
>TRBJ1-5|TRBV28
CASSFPPGGWFLGNQPQHF
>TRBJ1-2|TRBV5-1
CASSLDVWDRENGYTF
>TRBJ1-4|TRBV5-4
CASSLFQGTNEKLFF
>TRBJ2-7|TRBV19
CASRPNRGFTYEQYF
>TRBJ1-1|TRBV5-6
CASSARTGGITEAFF
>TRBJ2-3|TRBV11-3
CASSLHTDTQYF
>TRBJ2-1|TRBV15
CATSRDRPPDRGTYNEQFF
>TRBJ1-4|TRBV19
CASRLTAGEKLFF
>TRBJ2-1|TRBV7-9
CASGEQGLGEQFF
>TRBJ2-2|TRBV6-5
CASRPGTDSTGELFF
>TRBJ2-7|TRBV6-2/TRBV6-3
CASSYDFGRFNEQYF
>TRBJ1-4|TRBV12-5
CASGSPGKREKLFF